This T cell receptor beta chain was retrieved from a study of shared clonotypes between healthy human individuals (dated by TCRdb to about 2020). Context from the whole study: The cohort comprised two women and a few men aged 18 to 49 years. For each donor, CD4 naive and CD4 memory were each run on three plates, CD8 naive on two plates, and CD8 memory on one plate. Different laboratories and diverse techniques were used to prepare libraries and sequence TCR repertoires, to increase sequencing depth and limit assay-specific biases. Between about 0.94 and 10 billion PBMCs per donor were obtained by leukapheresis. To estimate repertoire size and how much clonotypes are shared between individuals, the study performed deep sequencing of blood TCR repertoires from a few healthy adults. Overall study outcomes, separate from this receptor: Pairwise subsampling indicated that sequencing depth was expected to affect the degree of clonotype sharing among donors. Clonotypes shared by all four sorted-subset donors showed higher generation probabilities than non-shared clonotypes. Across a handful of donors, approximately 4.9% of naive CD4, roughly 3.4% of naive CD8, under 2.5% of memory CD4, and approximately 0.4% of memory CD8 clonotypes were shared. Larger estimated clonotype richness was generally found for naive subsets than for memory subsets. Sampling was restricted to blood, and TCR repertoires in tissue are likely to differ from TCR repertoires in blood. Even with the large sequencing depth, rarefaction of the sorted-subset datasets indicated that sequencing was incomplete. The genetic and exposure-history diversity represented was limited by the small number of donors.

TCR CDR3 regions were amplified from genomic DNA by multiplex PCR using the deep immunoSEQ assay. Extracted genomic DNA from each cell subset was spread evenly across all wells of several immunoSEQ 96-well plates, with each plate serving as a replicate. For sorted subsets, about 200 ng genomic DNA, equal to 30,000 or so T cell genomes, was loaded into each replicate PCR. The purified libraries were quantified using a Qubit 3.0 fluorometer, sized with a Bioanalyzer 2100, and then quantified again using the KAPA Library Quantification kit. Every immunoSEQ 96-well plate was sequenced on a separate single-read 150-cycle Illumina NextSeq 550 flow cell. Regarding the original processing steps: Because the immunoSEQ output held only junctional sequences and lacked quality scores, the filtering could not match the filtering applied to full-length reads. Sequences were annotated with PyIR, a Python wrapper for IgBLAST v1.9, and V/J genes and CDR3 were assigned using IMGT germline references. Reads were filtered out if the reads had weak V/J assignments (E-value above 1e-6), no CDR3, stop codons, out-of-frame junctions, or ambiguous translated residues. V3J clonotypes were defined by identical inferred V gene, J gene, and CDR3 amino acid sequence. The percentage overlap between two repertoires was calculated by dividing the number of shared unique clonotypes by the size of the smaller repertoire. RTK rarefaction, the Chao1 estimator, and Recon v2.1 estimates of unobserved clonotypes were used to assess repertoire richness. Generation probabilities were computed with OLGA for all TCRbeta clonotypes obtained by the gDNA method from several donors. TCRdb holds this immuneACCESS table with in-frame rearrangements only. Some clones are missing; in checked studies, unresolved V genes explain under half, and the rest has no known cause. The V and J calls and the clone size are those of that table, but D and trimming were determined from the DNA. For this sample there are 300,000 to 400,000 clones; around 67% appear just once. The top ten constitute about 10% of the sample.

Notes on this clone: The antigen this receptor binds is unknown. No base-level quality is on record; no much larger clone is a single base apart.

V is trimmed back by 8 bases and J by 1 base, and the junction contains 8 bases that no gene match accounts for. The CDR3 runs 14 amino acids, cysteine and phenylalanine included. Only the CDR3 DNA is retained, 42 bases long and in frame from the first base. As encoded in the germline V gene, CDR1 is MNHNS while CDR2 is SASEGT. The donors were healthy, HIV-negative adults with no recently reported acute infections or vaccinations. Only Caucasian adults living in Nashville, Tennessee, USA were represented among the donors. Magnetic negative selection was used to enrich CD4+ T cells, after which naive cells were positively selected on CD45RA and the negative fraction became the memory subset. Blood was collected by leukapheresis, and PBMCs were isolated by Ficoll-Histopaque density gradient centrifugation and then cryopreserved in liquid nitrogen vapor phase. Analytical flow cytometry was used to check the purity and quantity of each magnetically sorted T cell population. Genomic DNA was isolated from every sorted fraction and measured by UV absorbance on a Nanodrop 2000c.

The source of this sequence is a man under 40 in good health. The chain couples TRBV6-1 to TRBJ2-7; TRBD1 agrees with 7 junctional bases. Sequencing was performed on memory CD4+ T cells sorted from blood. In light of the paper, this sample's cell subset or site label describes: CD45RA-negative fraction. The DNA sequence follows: TGTGCCAGCGGCCGGGCAGGGGGTTCCTACGAGCAGTACTTC. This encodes CASGRAGGSYEQYF.